What follows are 28 T cell receptor beta chains derived from one specimen sequenced in a study of T-cell reconstitution after alpha-beta-depleted transplantation in children. During its preparation, the TCRbeta library received unique molecular identifiers. TCRdb itself ran the PCR reads through MiXCR, one entry per CDR3 protein. The data hold approximately 500,000 distinct CDR3 sequences, with roughly a tenth observed a single time. The material was PBMCs, obtained before TCRalphabeta/CD19-depleted stem cell transplant. The receptor source for this set is a child aged 2-15 years with inherited bone marrow failure, due to receive a stem cell transplant.

This clonotype was counted many times. The chain couples TRBV27 to TRBJ2-7; 8 positions agree with TRBD2. Germline V gene data show CDR1 as MNHEY and CDR2 as SMNVEV (reference sequence). CDR3 length: 14 amino acids. V shed 7 bases, J shed 3 bases, and the junction held 8 bases outside the gene matches. CDR3 loop: CASMNGGDLYEQYF. The CDR3 DNA is TGTGCCAGCATGAACGGGGGGGACCTCTACGAGCAGTACTTC.

A few counts support this clonotype. This chain uses TRBV20-1 with TRBJ2-1; 14 nucleotides align to TRBD2. This CDR3 contains 15 residues. CDR1 DFQATT and CDR2 SNEGSKA come from the germline V gene (reference sequence). J lost 9 bases, V lost 6 bases, and 10 bases had no gene match. The DNA for the CDR3 is TGCAGTGCAGAGGGGACTAGCGGGAGCGTGGGTGAGCAGTTCTTC. Protein: CSAEGTSGSVGEQFF.

This clonotype was counted many times. The genes are TRBV4-3 and TRBJ2-4; D call uncertain. V lost 1 base, J lost 2 bases, and 9 bases lay in between. Germline CDR1 is LGHNA and CDR2 is YSLEER. The CDR3 runs to 15 residues. The DNA for the CDR3 is TGCGCCAGCAGCCAAGGCGCGGCGACCAAAAACATTCAGTACTTC. The encoded protein is CASSQGAATKNIQYF.

This clonotype showed up many times. The V and J genes are TRBV11-2 and TRBJ2-3, with D hard to call. V lost 5 bases and J 6 bases, leaving 6 bases between the germline ends. Germline CDR1 reads SGHAT; CDR2 reads FQNNGV. The CDR3 totals 11 residues. The CDR3 region is CASSHSDTQYF. As DNA, the CDR3 is TGTGCCAGCAGCCACTCCGATACGCAGTATTTT.

This clonotype was detected ten times or more. V gene TRBV6-5 combines with J gene TRBJ1-6; 9 bases match TRBD1. Unmatched junction bases numbered 12, after V lost 4 bases and J lost 5 bases. Germline V gives CDR1 MNHEY, CDR2 SVGAGI. The CDR3 loop spans 18 amino acids. This chain's CDR3 is CASSSSPGQGGNNSPLHF. The CDR3 nucleotides are TGTGCCAGCAGTTCGTCACCGGGACAGGGTGGCAATAATTCACCCCTCCACTTT.

The chain is built from TRBV7-9 and TRBJ2-7; no clear D gene. Germline loops: CDR1 SEHNR, CDR2 FQNEAQ (reference sequence). The CDR3 is 15 residues long. Trimming took 2 bases from V and 4 from J, leaving 15 bases between them. As DNA, the CDR3 is TGTGCCAGCAGCTTAACATCTGCCCTAACTTACGAGCAGTACTTC. Translated: CASSLTSALTYEQYF.

The chain employs TRBV20-1 and TRBJ2-3; 13 positions agree with TRBD2. Germline CDR1 reads DFQATT; CDR2 reads SNEGSKA (reference sequence). This CDR3 is built from 18 residues. Germline trimming cut 7 bases from V and 1 base from J; bases unmatched to any gene: 14. The CDR3 here is CSGFGVLAGGGRTDTQYF. CDR3 DNA sequence: TGCAGTGGCTTCGGGGTACTAGCGGGAGGGGGTCGCACAGATACGCAGTATTTT.

This clonotype was picked up many times. The V gene is TRBV5-1, the J gene TRBJ1-4; no definite D call. CDR3 length: 14 amino acids. V was clipped by 0 bases and J by 4 bases, with 7 bases between them. Germline-derived CDR1 and CDR2 are SGHRS and YFSETQ. DNA of the CDR3: TGCGCCAGCAGCTTGGACAGCTTTAATGAAAAACTGTTTTTT. It is translated as CASSLDSFNEKLFF.

The CDR3 region is CSAWQGYEQYF. Here the CDR3 DNA reads TGCAGTGCTTGGCAGGGTTACGAGCAGTACTTC. The genes are TRBV20-1 and TRBJ2-7; D possibly corresponds to TRBD1 (5 bases). CDR1 and CDR2 from the germline V gene are DFQATT and SNEGSKA (reference sequence). V dropped 5 bases and J dropped 4 bases, with 9 bases sitting between them. The CDR3 totals 11 residues.

This clonotype was seen repeatedly, ten times or more. The rearrangement links TRBV5-1 to TRBJ2-7; D not certain. Trimming removed 0 bases from V and 13 bases from J, with 11 bases in between. From germline, CDR1 is SGHRS and CDR2 YFSETQ. The CDR3 consists of 11 residues. The CDR3 coding sequence is TGCGCCAGCAGCTTGGAAAGCCACCTCTACTTC. Amino acids: CASSLESHLYF.

This clonotype showed up many times. The chain employs TRBV29-1 and TRBJ2-1, with D possibly TRBD2 on 5 matching bases. Trimming removed 2 bases at V and 4 bases at J, with 9 bases between. CDR3 length: 13 amino acids. Germline-derived CDR1 and CDR2 are SQVTM and ANQGSEA. CDR3 sequence reads: CSVEIANYNEQFF. The CDR3 DNA reads as TGCAGCGTTGAAATAGCGAATTACAATGAGCAGTTCTTC.

The sample holds many counts of this clonotype. The chain couples TRBV7-2 to TRBJ1-1, with D tentatively TRBD1 (6 bases). Germline V gives CDR1 SGHTA, CDR2 FQGNSA. V was cut by 3 bases and J by 1 base, with 12 bases left in between. The CDR3 loop spans 15 amino acids. Here the CDR3 DNA reads TGTGCCAGCAGCTTTCAGGGGAGGGAGAACACTGAAGCTTTCTTT. Encoded protein: CASSFQGRENTEAFF.

This clonotype appeared many times. The rearrangement joins TRBV29-1 to TRBJ1-1, with 8 bases that match TRBD1. V was clipped by 8 bases and J by 0 bases; unmatched bases: 8. Germline V gives CDR1 SQVTM, CDR2 ANQGSEA. This CDR3 has 14 amino acids. The CDR3 nucleotides are TGCAGCCTGACAGGGGCCGGGATGAACACTGAAGCTTTCTTT. This codes for CSLTGAGMNTEAFF.

At least ten counts were recorded for this clonotype. The J gene is TRBJ1-6, the V gene TRBV27; tentatively, D is TRBD1 (6 bases). The CDR3 runs 15 residues. The V end lost 2 bases, the J end lost 9 bases, and 14 bases lay between the germline ends. Looked up from germline, CDR1 is MNHEY and CDR2 is SMNVEV (reference sequence). The CDR3 protein is CASSLETGFGSPLHF. DNA for the CDR3: TGTGCCAGCAGTTTAGAAACAGGGTTTGGTTCACCCCTCCACTTT.

V usage is TRBV4-3 and J usage is TRBJ2-1; the D is unclear. Germline V lookup: CDR1 LGHNA, CDR2 YSLEER. The CDR3 runs to 16 residues. Trimming pared 0 bases from V and 2 bases from J, leaving 11 bases between. In nucleotides, the CDR3 is TGCGCCAGCAGCCAAGATCTCCGGCAGGCCTACAATGAGCAGTTCTTC. As protein: CASSQDLRQAYNEQFF.

The table lists this clonotype with a few counts. This chain links TRBV5-6 with TRBJ2-3; no clear D gene. The germline CDR1 and CDR2 sequences are SGHDT and YYEEEE. The V end was cut by 3 bases, the J end by 6 bases, with 17 bases between. This CDR3 spans 15 amino acids. The CDR3 here is CASSYYSAPWDTQYF. The CDR3 DNA reads as TGTGCCAGCAGCTATTATTCGGCACCCTGGGATACGCAGTATTTT.

Notes on this clonotype: Given a much more abundant clone one base away, this may be a read error. Without the conserved terminal phenylalanine or tryptophan, this CDR3 likely stems from a read error. The CDR3 loop is CASGQRYNEQFI. The CDR3 nucleotides read TGTGCCAGCGGCCAACGTTACAATGAGCAGTTCATC. V gene TRBV9 combines with J gene TRBJ2-1; D not resolved. There are 12 residues in the CDR3. Germline CDR1 and CDR2: SGDLS and YYNGEE. The germline V and J ends were trimmed by 7 bases and 4 bases, with 9 bases remaining between them.

This clonotype has a count of ten or more. This chain links TRBV7-9 with TRBJ2-5; 7 nucleotides line up with TRBD1. Germline V lookup: CDR1 SEHNR, CDR2 FQNEAQ (reference sequence). The CDR3 loop spans 13 amino acids. The junction had 2 bases not matched to a gene; V was cut back by 4 bases and J by 3 bases. The CDR3 region has the DNA TGTGCCAGCAGCTCAACAGGGGAAGAGACCCAGTACTTC. Encoded protein: CASSSTGEETQYF.

This clonotype was observed at least ten times. This chain links TRBV6-5 with TRBJ2-7, with 7 bases lining up with TRBD1. The length of the CDR3 is 15 residues. The germline V gene encodes CDR1 MNHEY and CDR2 SVGAGI. V shed 7 bases, J shed 1 base, and the junction held 10 bases outside the gene matches. CDR3 DNA sequence: TGTGCCAGCACGGAACAGGGGTGGGAATCCTACGAGCAGTACTTC. It is translated as CASTEQGWESYEQYF.

The rearrangement joins TRBV5-1 to TRBJ2-7; 9 nucleotides line up with TRBD2. There are 15 residues in the CDR3. V shed 5 bases, J shed 9 bases, and the junction held 15 bases outside the gene matches. The V gene's germline CDR1 is SGHRS and CDR2 YFSETQ. CDR3 loop: CASRLLAGASGGQYF. DNA of the CDR3: TGCGCCAGCAGATTATTAGCGGGAGCGTCCGGCGGGCAGTACTTC. The variable domain in full, completed from reference TRBV5-1 and TRBJ2-7, reads KAGVTQTPRYLIKTRGQQVTLSCSPISGHRSVSWYQQTPGQGLQFLFEYFSETQRNKGNFPGRFSGRQFSNSRSEMNVSTLELGDSALYLCASRLLAGASGGQYFGPGTRLTVT.

This clonotype was observed at least ten times. The CDR3 sequence is CASSRLADNTGELFF. As DNA, the CDR3 is TGTGCCAGCAGCCGACTAGCGGATAACACCGGGGAGCTGTTTTTT. J is TRBJ2-2 and V is TRBV5-6, with TRBD2 identical over 9 bases. The CDR3 sequence is 15 residues long. V lost 4 bases and J lost 2; bases outside the gene matches: 3. Germline CDR1 and CDR2: SGHDT and YYEEEE.

There are many counts of this clonotype. The rearrangement links TRBV27 to TRBJ2-5; D is unresolved. CDR1 is MNHEY and CDR2 is SMNVEV in the germline V gene (reference sequence). The V and J ends lost 6 bases and 0 bases respectively, with 14 bases between them. There are 15 residues in the CDR3. CDR3 residues: CASSSGYWDQETQYF. CDR3 DNA sequence: TGTGCCAGCAGCTCCGGGTACTGGGACCAAGAGACCCAGTACTTC.

This clonotype occurred many times. The chain links TRBV30 to TRBJ1-1, with D perhaps TRBD1 (5 bases). This CDR3 has 14 residues. The ends were cut back, 0 bases at V and 5 bases at J, with 13 bases in the middle. Germline lookup yields CDR1 GTSNPN and CDR2 SVGIG (reference sequence). For the CDR3, the DNA is TGTGCCTGGAGTGTCGCAGGGTGGAGAACTGAAGCTTTCTTT. Its protein product is CAWSVAGWRTEAFF.

This clonotype has more than one count but fewer than ten. This chain connects TRBV5-1 to TRBJ2-2; D perhaps matches TRBD1 (6 bases). Germline CDR1 reads SGHRS; CDR2 reads YFSETQ. Trimming pared 1 base from V and 6 bases from J, leaving 13 bases between. The CDR3 spans 15 residues. CDR3 in amino acids: CASSLMGHRAGELFF. CDR3 nucleotide sequence: TGCGCCAGCAGCTTGATGGGACATAGGGCCGGGGAGCTGTTTTTT.

There are many counts of this clonotype. The chain employs TRBV20-1 and TRBJ2-5, with 10 positions matching TRBD2. CDR1 and CDR2 from the germline V gene are DFQATT and SNEGSKA (reference sequence). This CDR3 spans 13 amino acids. CDR3 protein: CSPSGRGQETQYF. In nucleotides, the CDR3 is TGCAGCCCTAGCGGGAGAGGACAAGAGACCCAGTACTTC.

In its sample, this clonotype was seen many times. The chain recombines TRBV20-1 with TRBJ2-1, with TRBD2 matching 8 bases. There are 16 residues in the CDR3. V was pared by 5 bases and J by 0 bases, with 9 bases of the junction left unmatched. Germline V gene data show CDR1 as DFQATT and CDR2 as SNEGSKA (reference sequence). The CDR3 DNA is TGCAGTGCTTCCCCAGAGCGGGGGAGCTCCTACAATGAGCAGTTCTTC. It encodes CSASPERGSSYNEQFF.

The sample holds many counts of this clonotype. Mismatch with germline at one junction end may stem from a read error. The V gene is TRBV4-2, the J gene TRBJ2-7; D perhaps matches TRBD2 (6 bases). The germline gives CDR1 LGHNA, CDR2 YNFKEQ. There are 14 residues in the CDR3. CDR3 sequence reads: CASSPSREPYEQYF. The CDR3 nucleotides are TGTGCTAGCAGCCCAAGCCGGGAGCCCTACGAGCAGTACTTC.

V gene TRBV20-1 combines with J gene TRBJ2-1; D is ambiguous. V was clipped by 1 base and J by 7 bases, with 14 bases between them. Germline assignment: CDR1 DFQATT and CDR2 SNEGSKA (reference sequence). The CDR3 has 14 residues. The CDR3 DNA sequence: TGCAGTGCTAGAGCCGCTGACCCCGGGAATGAGCAGTTCTTC. Protein sequence: CSARAADPGNEQFF.